This TCR beta chain was captured by sequencing in a study of blood T cell repertoires in COVID-19. Study at large: Some COVID-19 samples were acute and others convalescent; all came from the United States, Italy and Spain. PBMCs, B-cell-depleted T cells, or T cells were the source of the cDNA or gDNA that made up the material.

V was trimmed by 4 bases and J by 8 bases, leaving 17 bases between them. CDR3 size: 15 residues. Germline V gives CDR1 SGHTA, CDR2 FQGNSA. In the authors' workflow: By means of reference gene primer amplification, nucleated cell counts were estimated. Clones were read by immunoSEQ multiplex PCR, and TCRdb kept only the in-frame ones, dropping some. V and J calls and clone size follow that table, whereas D and trimming were derived from the DNA. The profile shows about 230,000 clones, around 85% of them singletons. Input material: peripheral blood. The clonotype was recovered from a woman aged 80 or over with acute or convalescent COVID-19. The chain links TRBV7-2 to TRBJ1-4; a possible D gene is TRBD1 (6 bases). CDR3 region: CASSSRTVNLEKLFF. The CDR3 bases are TGTGCCAGCAGCTCCCGGACAGTTAATCTGGAAAAACTGTTTTTT.